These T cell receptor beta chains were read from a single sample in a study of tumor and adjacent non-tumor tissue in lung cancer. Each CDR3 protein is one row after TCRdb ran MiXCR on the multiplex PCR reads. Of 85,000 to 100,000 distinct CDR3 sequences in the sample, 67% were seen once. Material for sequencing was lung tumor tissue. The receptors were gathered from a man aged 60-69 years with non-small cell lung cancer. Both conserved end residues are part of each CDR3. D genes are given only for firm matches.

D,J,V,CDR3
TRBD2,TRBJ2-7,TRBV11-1,CASSAPGLAGPFREQYF
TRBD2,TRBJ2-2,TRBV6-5,CASSYSIVLAGLNTGEPFF
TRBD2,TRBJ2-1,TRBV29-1,CSAPGTNPVEQFF
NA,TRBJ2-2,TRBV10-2,CASSGSVRSTGELFF
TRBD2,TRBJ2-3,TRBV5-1,CASSLVGRGTDTQYF
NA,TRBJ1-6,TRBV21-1,CASSTRGHSPLHF
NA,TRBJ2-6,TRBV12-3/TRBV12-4,CASSPGTSVSGANLLTF
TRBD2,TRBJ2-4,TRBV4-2,CGSRQAQASGSLAENIQYF
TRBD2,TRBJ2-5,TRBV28,CVSSPSAGEETHYF
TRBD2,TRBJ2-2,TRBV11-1,CASGIGTSESNGELFF
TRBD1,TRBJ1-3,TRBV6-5,CASRVDRAGNTIYF
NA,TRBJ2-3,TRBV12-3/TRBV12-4,CTSSYARYTQYF
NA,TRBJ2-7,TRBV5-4,CASSLEGTTYEQYF
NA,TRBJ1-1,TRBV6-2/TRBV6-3,CACSYSHWTEAFF
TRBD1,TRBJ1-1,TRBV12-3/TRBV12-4,CANNTGEWGEAFF
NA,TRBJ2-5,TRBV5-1,CASAPIGEGTQYF
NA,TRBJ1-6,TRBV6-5,CASSYRDGDSALHF
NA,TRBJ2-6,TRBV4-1,CASSQDGQSGANVLTF
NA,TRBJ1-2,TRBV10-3,CAISVTVNNYGYTF
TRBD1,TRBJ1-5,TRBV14,CAISQVGQGPRISNQPQHF
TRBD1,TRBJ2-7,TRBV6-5,CASSYGGQGANEVYF
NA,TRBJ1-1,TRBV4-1,CASSPHQRAGTEAFF
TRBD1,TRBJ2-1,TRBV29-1,CSVGTGGYNGQFF
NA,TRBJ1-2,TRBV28,CASLRTAINGYTF
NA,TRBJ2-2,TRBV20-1,CSARDVSEYTGELFF
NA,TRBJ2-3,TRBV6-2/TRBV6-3,CASSRRLVQTGTDTQYF
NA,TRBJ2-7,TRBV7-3,CASSLNRIEQCF
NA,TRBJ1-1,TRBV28,CASSLRKRGTEAFF
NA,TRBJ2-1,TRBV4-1,CASSQGTRNYNQQFF
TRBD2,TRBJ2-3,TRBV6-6,CAGSYGEGSFYTDTQYF
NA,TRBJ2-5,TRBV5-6,CASSFLRIETQYF
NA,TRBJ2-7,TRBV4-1,CASSQESVGRRYEQYF
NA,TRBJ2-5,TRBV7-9,CASAPIGQTQETQYF
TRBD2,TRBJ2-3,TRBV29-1,CSAALAGGQDTQYF
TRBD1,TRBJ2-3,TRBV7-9,CASSFGTGGITDTQYF
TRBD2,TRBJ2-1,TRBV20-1,CSARGRPGGSLSYNEQFF
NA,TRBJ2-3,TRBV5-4,CASSPTNRLTDTHYF
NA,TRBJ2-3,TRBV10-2,CARSEGYRANTQYF
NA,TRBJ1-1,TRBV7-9,CASSLEVNTEAFF
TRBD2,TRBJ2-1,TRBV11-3,CANSNGTSGSHEQFF
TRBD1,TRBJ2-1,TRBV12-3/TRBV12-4,CASGSRQGAGNNEQFF
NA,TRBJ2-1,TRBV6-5,CTSKLRGPSIMEQFF
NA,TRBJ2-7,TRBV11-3,CASSPRYRAAYEQYF
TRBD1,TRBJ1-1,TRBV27,CASSLSRGQGMNTEAFF
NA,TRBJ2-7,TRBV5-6,CASSSAGSTGYEKYF
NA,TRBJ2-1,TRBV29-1,CSVYHREKYNEQFF